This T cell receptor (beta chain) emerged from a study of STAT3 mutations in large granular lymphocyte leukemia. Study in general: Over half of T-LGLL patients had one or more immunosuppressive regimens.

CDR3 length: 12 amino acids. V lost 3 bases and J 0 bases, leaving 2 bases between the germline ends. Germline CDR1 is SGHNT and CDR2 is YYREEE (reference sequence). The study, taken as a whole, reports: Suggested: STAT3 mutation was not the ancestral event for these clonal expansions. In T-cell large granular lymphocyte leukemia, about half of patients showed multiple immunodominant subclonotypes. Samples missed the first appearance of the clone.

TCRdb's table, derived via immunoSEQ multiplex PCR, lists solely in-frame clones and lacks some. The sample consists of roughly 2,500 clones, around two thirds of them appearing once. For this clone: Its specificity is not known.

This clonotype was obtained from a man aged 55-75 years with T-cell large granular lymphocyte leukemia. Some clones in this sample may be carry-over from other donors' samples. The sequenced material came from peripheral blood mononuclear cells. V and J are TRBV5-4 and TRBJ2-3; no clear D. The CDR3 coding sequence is TGTGCCAGCAGCTCTAGCACAGATACGCAGTATTTT. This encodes CASSSSTDTQYF.